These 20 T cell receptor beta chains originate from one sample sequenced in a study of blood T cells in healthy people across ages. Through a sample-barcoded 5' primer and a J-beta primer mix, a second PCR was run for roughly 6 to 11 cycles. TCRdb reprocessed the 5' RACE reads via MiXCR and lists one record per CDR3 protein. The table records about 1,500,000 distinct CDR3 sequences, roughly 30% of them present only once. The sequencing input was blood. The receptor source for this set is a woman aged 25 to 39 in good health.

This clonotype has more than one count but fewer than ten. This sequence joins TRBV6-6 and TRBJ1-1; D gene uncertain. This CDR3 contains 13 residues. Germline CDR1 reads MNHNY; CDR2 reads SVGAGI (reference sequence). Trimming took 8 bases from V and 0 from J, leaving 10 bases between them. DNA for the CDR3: TGTGCCAGCGAAGGGCACATGAACACTGAAGCTTTCTTT. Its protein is CASEGHMNTEAFF.

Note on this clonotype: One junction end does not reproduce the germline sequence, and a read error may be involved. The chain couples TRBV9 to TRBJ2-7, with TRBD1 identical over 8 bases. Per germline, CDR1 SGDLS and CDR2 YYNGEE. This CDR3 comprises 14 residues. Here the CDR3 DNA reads TGTGCCAGCAGCCCAAGGACAGGGTCCTACGTGCAGTACTTC. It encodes CASSPRTGSYVQYF.

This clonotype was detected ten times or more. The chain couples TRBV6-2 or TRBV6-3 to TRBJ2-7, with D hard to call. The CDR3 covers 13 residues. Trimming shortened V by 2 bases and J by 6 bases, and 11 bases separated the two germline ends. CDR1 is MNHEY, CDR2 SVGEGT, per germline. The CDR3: CASSYQLDGEQYF. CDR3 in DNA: TGTGCCAGCAGTTACCAGCTGGATGGCGAGCAGTACTTC.

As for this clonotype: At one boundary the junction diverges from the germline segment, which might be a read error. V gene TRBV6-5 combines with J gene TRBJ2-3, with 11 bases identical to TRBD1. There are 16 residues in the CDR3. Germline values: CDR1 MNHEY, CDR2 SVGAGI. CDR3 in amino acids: CSSSPFGQGARDTQYF. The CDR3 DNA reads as TGTTCCAGCAGTCCCTTCGGACAGGGGGCTCGGGATACGCAGTATTTT.

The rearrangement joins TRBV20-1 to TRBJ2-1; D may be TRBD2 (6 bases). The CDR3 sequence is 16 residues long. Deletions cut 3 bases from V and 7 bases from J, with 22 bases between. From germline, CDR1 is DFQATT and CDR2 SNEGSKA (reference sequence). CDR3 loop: CSAREGSGEMQNEQFF. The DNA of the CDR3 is TGCAGTGCTAGGGAGGGTAGCGGAGAGATGCAAAATGAGCAGTTCTTC.

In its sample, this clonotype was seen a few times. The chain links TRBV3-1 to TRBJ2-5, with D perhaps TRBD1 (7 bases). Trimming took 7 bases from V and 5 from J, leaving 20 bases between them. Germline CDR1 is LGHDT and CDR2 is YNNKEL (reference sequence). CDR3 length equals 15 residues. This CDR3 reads CASTYRAGGMETQYF. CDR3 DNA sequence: TGTGCCAGCACCTACCGGGCAGGGGGGATGGAGACCCAGTACTTC.

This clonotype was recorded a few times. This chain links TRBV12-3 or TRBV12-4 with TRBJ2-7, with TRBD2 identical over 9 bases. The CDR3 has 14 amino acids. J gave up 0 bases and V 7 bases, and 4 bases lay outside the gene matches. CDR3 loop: CASKIAGVSYEQYF. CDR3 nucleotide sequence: TGTGCCAGCAAAATAGCGGGGGTCTCCTACGAGCAGTACTTC.

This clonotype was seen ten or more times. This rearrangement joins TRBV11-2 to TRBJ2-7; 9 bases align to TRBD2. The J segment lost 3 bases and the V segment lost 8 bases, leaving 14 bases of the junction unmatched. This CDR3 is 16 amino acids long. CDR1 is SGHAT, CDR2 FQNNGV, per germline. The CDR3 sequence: CASGPGVTSGFYEQYF. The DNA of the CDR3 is TGTGCCAGCGGCCCCGGGGTGACTAGCGGCTTCTACGAGCAGTACTTC.

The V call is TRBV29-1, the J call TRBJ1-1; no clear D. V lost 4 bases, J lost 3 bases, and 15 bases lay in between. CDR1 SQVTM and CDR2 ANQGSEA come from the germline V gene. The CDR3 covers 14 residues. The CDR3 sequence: CSVGPFGSYTEAFF. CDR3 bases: TGCAGCGTTGGTCCCTTTGGCTCTTACACTGAAGCTTTCTTT.

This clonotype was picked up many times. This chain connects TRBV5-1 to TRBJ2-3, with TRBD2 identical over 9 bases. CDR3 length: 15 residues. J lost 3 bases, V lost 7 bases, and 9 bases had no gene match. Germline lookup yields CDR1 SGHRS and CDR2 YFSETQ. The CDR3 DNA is TGCGCCAGCGAGGTTAGCGGGAGAGTAACAGATACGCAGTATTTT. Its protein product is CASEVSGRVTDTQYF.

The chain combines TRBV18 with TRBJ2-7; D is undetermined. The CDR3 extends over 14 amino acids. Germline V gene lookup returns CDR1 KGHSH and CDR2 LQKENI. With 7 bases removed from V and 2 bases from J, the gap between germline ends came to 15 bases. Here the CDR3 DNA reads TGTGCCAGCTTTGACGACTTGGGGACCTACGAGCAGTACTTC. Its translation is CASFDDLGTYEQYF.

The DNA of the CDR3 is TGTGCCAGCATCTGGGGCCCGAACACTGAAGCTTTCTTT. Its translation is CASIWGPNTEAFF. V and J are TRBV12-3 or TRBV12-4 and TRBJ1-1; D may be TRBD1 (5 bases). There are 13 residues in the CDR3. Trimming removed 7 bases at V and 1 base at J, with 10 bases between.

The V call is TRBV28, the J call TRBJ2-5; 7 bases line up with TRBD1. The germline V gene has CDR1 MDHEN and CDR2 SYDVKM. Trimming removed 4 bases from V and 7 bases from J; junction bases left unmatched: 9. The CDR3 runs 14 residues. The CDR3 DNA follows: TGTGCCAGCAGTTCGGGACAGCCCTGGGGGACCCAGTACTTC. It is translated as CASSSGQPWGTQYF.

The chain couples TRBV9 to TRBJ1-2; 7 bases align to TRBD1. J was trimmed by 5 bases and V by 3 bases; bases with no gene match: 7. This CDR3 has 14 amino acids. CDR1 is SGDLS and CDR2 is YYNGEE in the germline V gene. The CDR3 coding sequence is TGTGCCAGCAGCGGTTGGGGACAGAGGTATGGCTACACCTTC. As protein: CASSGWGQRYGYTF.

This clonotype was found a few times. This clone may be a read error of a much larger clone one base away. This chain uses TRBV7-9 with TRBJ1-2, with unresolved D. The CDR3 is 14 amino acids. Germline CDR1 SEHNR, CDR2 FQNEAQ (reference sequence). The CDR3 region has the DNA TGTGCCAGCATCTTAGAAGGGCTAGGAATTGGCTACACCTTC. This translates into CASILEGLGIGYTF. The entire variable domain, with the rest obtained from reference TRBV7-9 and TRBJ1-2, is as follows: DTGVSQNPRHKITKRGQNVTFRCDPISEHNRLYWYRQTLGQGPEFLTYFQNEAQLEKSRLLSDRFSAERPKGSFSTLEIQRTEQGDSAMYLCASILEGLGIGYTFGSGTRLTVV.

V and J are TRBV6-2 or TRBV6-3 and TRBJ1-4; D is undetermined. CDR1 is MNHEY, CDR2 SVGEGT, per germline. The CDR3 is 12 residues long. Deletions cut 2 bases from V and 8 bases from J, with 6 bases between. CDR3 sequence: CASSYRREKLFF. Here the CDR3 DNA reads TGTGCCAGCAGTTACAGGAGAGAAAAACTGTTTTTT.

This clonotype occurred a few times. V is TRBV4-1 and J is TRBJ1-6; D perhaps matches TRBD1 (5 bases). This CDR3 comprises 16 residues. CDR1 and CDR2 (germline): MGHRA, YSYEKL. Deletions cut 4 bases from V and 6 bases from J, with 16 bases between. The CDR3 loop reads CASSLYGNRFNSPLHF. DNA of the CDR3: TGCGCCAGCAGCCTTTACGGAAACAGGTTTAATTCACCCCTCCACTTT.

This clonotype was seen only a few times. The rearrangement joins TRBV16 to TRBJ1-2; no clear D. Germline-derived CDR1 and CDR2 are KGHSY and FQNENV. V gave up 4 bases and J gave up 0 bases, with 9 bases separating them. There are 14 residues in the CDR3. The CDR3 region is CASSPLRPNYGYTF. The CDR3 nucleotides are TGTGCCAGCAGCCCCCTAAGACCTAACTATGGCTACACCTTC. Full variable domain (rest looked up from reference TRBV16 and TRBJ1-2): GEEVAQTPKHLVRGEGQKAKLYCAPIKGHSYVFWYQQVLKNEFKFLISFQNENVFDETGMPKERFSAKCLPNSPCSLEIQATKLEDSAVYFCASSPLRPNYGYTFGSGTRLTVV.

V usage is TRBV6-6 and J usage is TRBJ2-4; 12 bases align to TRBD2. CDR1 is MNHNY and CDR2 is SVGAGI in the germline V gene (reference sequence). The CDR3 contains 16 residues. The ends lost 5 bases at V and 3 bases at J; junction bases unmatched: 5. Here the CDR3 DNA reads TGTGCCAGCAGTCGACTAGCGGGAGACGACAAAAACATTCAGTACTTC. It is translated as CASSRLAGDDKNIQYF.

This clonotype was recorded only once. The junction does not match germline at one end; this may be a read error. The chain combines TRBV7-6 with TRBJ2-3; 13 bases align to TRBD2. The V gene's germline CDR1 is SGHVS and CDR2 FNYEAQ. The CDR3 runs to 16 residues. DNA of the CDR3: TGTGCCAGCAGCCCGCGGACTAGCGGGAGTGGAGATACGCAGGATTTT. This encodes CASSPRTSGSGDTQDF.